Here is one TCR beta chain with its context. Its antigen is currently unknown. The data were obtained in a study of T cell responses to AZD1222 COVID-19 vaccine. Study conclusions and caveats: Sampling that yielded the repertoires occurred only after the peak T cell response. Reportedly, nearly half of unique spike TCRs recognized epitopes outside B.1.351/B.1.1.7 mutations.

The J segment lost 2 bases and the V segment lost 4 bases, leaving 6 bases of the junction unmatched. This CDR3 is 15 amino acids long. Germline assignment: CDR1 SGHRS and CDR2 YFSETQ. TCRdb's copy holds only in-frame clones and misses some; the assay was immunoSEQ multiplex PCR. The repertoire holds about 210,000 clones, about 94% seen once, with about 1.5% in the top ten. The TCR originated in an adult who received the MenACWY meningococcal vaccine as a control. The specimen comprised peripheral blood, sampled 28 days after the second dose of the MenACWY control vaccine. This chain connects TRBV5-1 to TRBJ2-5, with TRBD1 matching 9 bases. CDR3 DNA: TGCGCCAGCAGCCGCGGGACAGGGCGTCAAGAGACCCAGTACTTC. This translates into CASSRGTGRQETQYF. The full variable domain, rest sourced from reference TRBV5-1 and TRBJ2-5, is KAGVTQTPRYLIKTRGQQVTLSCSPISGHRSVSWYQQTPGQGLQFLFEYFSETQRNKGNFPGRFSGRQFSNSRSEMNVSTLELGDSALYLCASSRGTGRQETQYFGPGTRLLVL.